Listed here is a single TCR beta chain. The CDR3 runs 14 residues. The V gene end was trimmed by 5 bases and the J gene end by 2 bases; junction bases not matched to a gene: 1. CDR1 and CDR2 from the germline V gene are MNHEY and SVGEGT. These data originate in a study of blood T cell repertoires in COVID-19. In the study overall: The study drew acute and convalescent COVID-19 samples from the United States, Italy and Spain. PBMCs, B-cell-depleted T cells, or T cells provided the cDNA or gDNA that made up the material.

Per the original methods: Amplification with reference gene primers provided the estimates of nucleated cell counts. Profiled with immunoSEQ multiplex PCR; TCRdb holds only in-frame clones, not every one. The DNA was the basis for D and trimming; V, J and clone size are from that table. The sample lists 55,000 to 70,000 clones; approximately 89% were seen once. The specimen was peripheral blood. This clonotype was obtained from a man in his sixties with acute or convalescent COVID-19. The chain uses TRBV6-2 or TRBV6-3 and TRBJ1-5, with 9 bases identical to TRBD1. CDR3 loop: CASSRDRGNQPQHF. CDR3 DNA: TGTGCCAGCAGTCGGGACAGGGGCAATCAGCCCCAGCATTTT.